The next 31 T cell receptor beta chains were all read from a single sample in a study of T cells in tumors after PD-1 blockade. Data came from immunoSEQ multiplex PCR; TCRdb stores just in-frame clones and leaves some out. The table records some 20,000 clones, 78% of them present only once. The sequences come from PBMCs, collected before anti-PD-1 treatment. The receptors originated from a human donor with basal cell carcinoma.

The V gene is TRBV5-4, the J gene TRBJ2-3, with D possibly TRBD2 on 6 matching bases. This CDR3 has 16 amino acids. The germline V and J ends were trimmed by 4 bases and 3 bases, with 18 bases remaining between them. Germline V gives CDR1 SGHNT, CDR2 YYREEE (reference sequence). The CDR3 region is CASSPYGTRGTDTQYF. The CDR3 bases are TGTGCCAGCAGCCCCTATGGGACCCGGGGGACAGATACGCAGTATTTT.

This chain links TRBV24-1 with TRBJ2-5, with 7 bases matching TRBD1. V shed 2 bases, J shed 2 bases, and the junction held 4 bases outside the gene matches. This CDR3 has 15 amino acids. CDR1 KGHDR and CDR2 SFDVKD come from the germline V gene. DNA of the CDR3: TGTGCCACCAGTGATTCCGGACAGGTACAAGAGACCCAGTACTTC. Translation gives CATSDSGQVQETQYF.

This chain connects TRBV2 to TRBJ2-1; TRBD2 aligns across 7 bases. There are 13 residues in the CDR3. V shed 3 bases, J shed 8 bases, and the junction held 4 bases outside the gene matches. Germline V gives CDR1 SNHLY, CDR2 FYNNEI. Here the CDR3 reads CASSDGLVDEQFF. The CDR3 DNA is TGTGCCAGCAGTGACGGACTAGTAGATGAGCAGTTCTTC.

In its sample, this clone was seen a few times. The gene calls are TRBV4-1 and TRBJ2-7; no clear D. CDR3 length: 15 residues. Germline V gene sequence: CDR1 MGHRA, CDR2 YSYEKL. V lost 8 bases and J lost 0, with 17 bases in between. The CDR3 region is CASRQYYTPSYEQYF. The CDR3 nucleotides are TGCGCCAGCCGACAATACTACACGCCCTCCTACGAGCAGTACTTC.

The chain has TRBV9 and TRBJ2-1; D not certain. This CDR3 comprises 14 residues. The germline V gene has CDR1 SGDLS and CDR2 YYNGEE. V was cut by 3 bases and J by 2 bases, with 9 bases left in between. In nucleotides, the CDR3 is TGTGCCAGCAGCGAGACATCCACCTACAATGAGCAGTTCTTC. It translates to CASSETSTYNEQFF.

The chain recombines TRBV7-9 with TRBJ2-5; 12 nucleotides match TRBD2. Germline CDR1 is SEHNR and CDR2 is FQNEAQ (reference sequence). This CDR3 is built from 17 residues. V lost 3 bases, J lost 6 bases, and 11 bases stayed unmatched. CDR3 bases: TGTGCCAGCAGCTTCTCTAGCGGGGGGGCCTTCAGCCAGACCCAGTACTTC. Protein: CASSFSSGGAFSQTQYF.

V is TRBV5-6 and J is TRBJ1-4; 8 nucleotides line up with TRBD1. This CDR3 comprises 16 residues. With V trimmed by 3 bases and J by 4 bases, 8 bases remained unmatched. From germline, CDR1 is SGHDT and CDR2 YYEEEE. Written as DNA, the CDR3 is TGTGCCAGCAGCTGGGGGGGACAGGCTTTTAATGAAAAACTGTTTTTT. It specifies CASSWGGQAFNEKLFF.

This rearrangement joins TRBV2 to TRBJ2-1, with TRBD2 as a possible D gene (5 bases). Germline loops: CDR1 SNHLY, CDR2 FYNNEI. The CDR3 is 19 amino acids. CDR3 residues: CPPCDGWARVGSSYNEQFF. The DNA for the CDR3 is TGTCCCCCCTGTGATGGGTGGGCGCGGGTGGGGAGCTCCTACAATGAGCAGTTCTTC.

The chain has TRBV7-6 and TRBJ1-2; D ambiguous. Trimming shortened V by 0 bases and J by 2 bases, and 7 bases separated the two germline ends. Germline CDR1 reads SGHVS; CDR2 reads FNYEAQ. The CDR3 runs 14 residues. The CDR3 bases are TGTGCCAGCAGCTTAGCGGGCCAGAACTATGGCTACACCTTC. It is translated as CASSLAGQNYGYTF.

This clone was observed a few times. The chain uses TRBV6-4 and TRBJ2-2; 13 bases line up with TRBD2. With 9 bases clipped from V and 7 bases from J, the junction kept 17 bases outside the gene matches. Germline values: CDR1 MRHNA, CDR2 SNTAGT. The CDR3 totals 18 residues. The DNA of the CDR3 is TGTGCCAGGGCGTCATTATTAGGACTAGCGGGAGAAGTCGGGGAGCTGTTTTTT. This codes for CARASLLGLAGEVGELFF.

CDR3 DNA: TGCGCCCGTAGGAAGGAGACCCAGTACTTC. Amino acids: CARRKETQYF. The rearrangement uses TRBV5-1 and TRBJ2-5; D not certain. The CDR3 loop spans 10 amino acids. Germline V CDR1 and CDR2: SGHRS, YFSETQ. V lost 10 bases and J 5 bases, leaving 9 bases between the germline ends. The entire variable domain, with the rest obtained from reference TRBV5-1 and TRBJ2-5, is as follows: KAGVTQTPRYLIKTRGQQVTLSCSPISGHRSVSWYQQTPGQGLQFLFEYFSETQRNKGNFPGRFSGRQFSNSRSEMNVSTLELGDSALYLCARRKETQYFGPGTRLLVL.

The chain has TRBV7-2 and TRBJ1-6; no firm D call. The germline CDR1 and CDR2 sequences are SGHTA and FQGNSA. This CDR3 has 14 amino acids. Trimming took off 1 base at V and 6 bases at J, with 7 bases between the two ends. CDR3 DNA sequence: TGTGCCAGCAGCTTAGAACAGCTTAATTCACCCCTCCACTTT. Its protein product is CASSLEQLNSPLHF.

This chain connects TRBV13 to TRBJ2-7; tentatively, D is TRBD2 (6 bases). This CDR3 has 15 amino acids. Germline CDR1 reads PRHDT; CDR2 reads FYEKMQ (reference sequence). Trimming left V 8 bases short and J 3 bases short, with 20 bases between. The CDR3 region is CASRRGGGRLYEQYF. CDR3 sequence (DNA): TGTGCCAGCCGACGGGGAGGTGGCCGTCTCTACGAGCAGTACTTC.

This chain links TRBV5-6 with TRBJ2-1; 10 nucleotides match TRBD1. V lost 3 bases to trimming and J lost 7 bases; unmatched junction nucleotides: 4. The germline CDR1 and CDR2 sequences are SGHDT and YYEEEE. The CDR3 runs to 14 residues. CDR3: CASSSTGGSNEQFF. The CDR3 DNA follows: TGTGCCAGCAGCTCGACAGGGGGCTCGAATGAGCAGTTCTTC.

The rearrangement uses TRBV28 and TRBJ2-1, with TRBD2 matching over 8 bases. The germline CDR1 and CDR2 sequences are MDHEN and SYDVKM. The CDR3 runs 13 residues. The ends lost 8 bases at V and 8 bases at J; junction bases unmatched: 8. The CDR3: CASQESGRDEQFF. The CDR3 DNA reads as TGTGCCAGCCAAGAAAGCGGGAGAGATGAGCAGTTCTTC.

This chain joins TRBV19 and TRBJ2-2; 11 nucleotides align to TRBD1. The V segment lost 3 bases and the J segment 1 base; nucleotides outside the gene matches: 4. Germline V gives CDR1 LNHDA, CDR2 SQIVND (reference sequence). CDR3 length: 17 amino acids. The CDR3, as DNA: TGTGCCAGTAGTATTCGCGGGACAGGGGGGAACACCGGGGAGCTGTTTTTT. Translation: CASSIRGTGGNTGELFF.

The rearrangement uses TRBV19 and TRBJ1-3, with TRBD1 matching over 9 bases. Trimming removed 9 bases from V and 4 bases from J; junction bases left unmatched: 10. CDR1 is LNHDA, CDR2 SQIVND, per germline (reference sequence). The CDR3 runs to 15 residues. CDR3 nucleotide sequence: TGTGCCAGCACATGGGACAGGGAATCGGGAAACACCATATATTTT. Its protein product is CASTWDRESGNTIYF.

Only one count was recorded for this clone. The V gene is TRBV29-1, the J gene TRBJ2-7, with 7 nucleotides matching TRBD2. The V segment lost 4 bases and the J segment 6 bases; nucleotides outside the gene matches: 6. The CDR3 length is 12 residues. Germline V lookup: CDR1 SQVTM, CDR2 ANQGSEA. As DNA, the CDR3 is TGCAGCGTTGGCGGACTAGACGGCGAGCAGTACTTC. It translates to CSVGGLDGEQYF.

This chain uses TRBV6-1 with TRBJ2-2; TRBD1 matches at 9 bases. J was trimmed by 5 bases and V by 2 bases; bases with no gene match: 12. Germline V CDR1 and CDR2: MNHNS, SASEGT. The CDR3 extends over 18 amino acids. The CDR3 loop reads CASSESGTGWYVTGELFF. In nucleotides, the CDR3 is TGTGCCAGCAGTGAAAGCGGGACAGGGTGGTATGTTACCGGGGAGCTGTTTTTT.

This clone occurred a few times. The chain couples TRBV30 to TRBJ1-3, with TRBD1 as a possible D gene (6 bases). The CDR3 loop spans 14 amino acids. Trimming pared 4 bases from V and 0 bases from J, leaving 10 bases between. The germline V gene has CDR1 GTSNPN and CDR2 SVGIG (reference sequence). The CDR3 DNA is TGTGCCTGGACCGGGGACACCTCTGGAAACACCATATATTTT. Its translation: CAWTGDTSGNTIYF. Filled out from reference TRBV30 and TRBJ1-3, the complete variable domain reads SQTIHQWPATLVQPVGSPLSLECTVEGTSNPNLYWYRQAAGRGLQLLFYSVGIGQISSEVPQNLSASRPQDRQFILSSKKLLLSDSGFYLCAWTGDTSGNTIYFGEGSWLTVV.

A single count supports this clone. CDR3 residues: CASSLRRGVAEAFF. The CDR3 DNA reads as TGTGCCAGCAGCTTACGGCGGGGGGTCGCTGAAGCTTTCTTT. This chain joins TRBV7-2 and TRBJ1-1, with a weak D call TRBD1 (5 bases). Trimming stripped 2 bases from V and 6 bases from J, with 13 bases between. Looked up from germline, CDR1 is SGHTA and CDR2 is FQGNSA. The CDR3 extends over 14 amino acids.

The V and J genes are TRBV25-1 and TRBJ2-1, with 11 bases aligning to TRBD1. The V and J ends lost 6 bases and 8 bases, in that order; junction bases with no gene match: 12. CDR1 and CDR2 from the germline V gene are MGHDK and SYGVNS. This CDR3 has 16 residues. CDR3 sequence reads: CASSFSGTGGFDEQFF. For the CDR3, the DNA is TGTGCCAGCAGCTTCAGCGGGACAGGGGGTTTCGATGAGCAGTTCTTC. The full variable domain, its missing parts supplied by reference TRBV25-1 and TRBJ2-1, is EADIYQTPRYLVIGTGKKITLECSQTMGHDKMYWYQQDPGMELHLIHYSYGVNSTEKGDLSSESTVSRIRTEHFPLTLESARPSHTSQYLCASSFSGTGGFDEQFFGPGTRLTVL.

By sample share, this clone is medium-sized. The chain couples TRBV5-4 to TRBJ2-1; D gene ambiguous. CDR3 length: 16 amino acids. Germline V gives CDR1 SGHNT, CDR2 YYREEE (reference sequence). Deletions cut 4 bases from V and 0 bases from J, with 14 bases between. CDR3 sequence (DNA): TGTGCCAGCAGCCCGGCAGACTCGATCTCCTACAATGAGCAGTTCTTC. It specifies CASSPADSISYNEQFF.

The gene calls are TRBV21-1 and TRBJ1-2; the D call TRBD1 from the table was never checked on the DNA. TRBV21-1 is listed as a pseudogene. This CDR3 has 15 residues. The CDR3 reads CASSKAGQGAEGYTF. In nucleotides, the CDR3 is TGTGCCAGCAGCAAAGCCGGACAGGGGGCGGAGGGCTACACCTTC.

The rearrangement links TRBV27 to TRBJ2-7; the match to TRBD1 covers 8 bases. The germline V gene has CDR1 MNHEY and CDR2 SMNVEV (reference sequence). The junction had 3 bases not matched to a gene; V was cut back by 6 bases and J by 2 bases. This CDR3 is built from 13 residues. The DNA of the CDR3 is TGTGCCAGCAGGCACAGGGGGGCCTACGAGCAGTACTTC. Its protein is CASRHRGAYEQYF.

J is TRBJ2-3 and V is TRBV7-2; 9 bases fit TRBD2. This CDR3 has 15 residues. CDR1 SGHTA and CDR2 FQGNSA come from the germline V gene. V gave up 3 bases and J gave up 4 bases; unmatched junction bases: 5. In nucleotides, the CDR3 is TGTGCCAGCAGCTTGCGGGAGGGCCGCTCAGATACGCAGTATTTT. The encoded protein is CASSLREGRSDTQYF.

The rearrangement uses TRBV5-1 and TRBJ2-1; TRBD2 is a possible D gene (5 bases). Deletions cut 0 bases from V and 6 bases from J, with 10 bases between. This CDR3 is 14 amino acids long. Germline loops: CDR1 SGHRS, CDR2 YFSETQ. CDR3 sequence (DNA): TGCGCCAGCAGCTTGGGGCCTAGCTCCAATGAGCAGTTCTTC. Protein sequence: CASSLGPSSNEQFF.

The CDR3 here is CASSAQGLEETQYF. For the CDR3, the DNA is TGTGCCAGCAGCGCCCAGGGTCTCGAGGAGACCCAGTACTTC. The chain employs TRBV7-9 and TRBJ2-5; possible D gene TRBD1, 5 bases. Trimming took 5 bases from V and 5 from J, leaving 15 bases between them. CDR3 size: 14 residues. CDR1 and CDR2 (germline): SEHNR, FQNEAQ (reference sequence).

The chain joins TRBV11-1 to TRBJ1-1; 7 bases map to TRBD1. Losses at the gene ends were 8 bases for V and 4 bases for J; bases not matched to a gene: 4. Germline V gives CDR1 SGHAT, CDR2 FQDESV (reference sequence). This CDR3 has 12 residues. The CDR3 region is CASGTAGTEAFF. CDR3 nucleotides: TGTGCCAGCGGGACAGCGGGCACTGAAGCTTTCTTT.

The rearrangement uses TRBV5-1 and TRBJ1-1, with a tentative D call TRBD1 (5 bases). Germline CDR1 is SGHRS and CDR2 is YFSETQ. CDR3 length: 15 amino acids. V gave up 0 bases and J gave up 0 bases, with 9 bases separating them. The CDR3 sequence is CASSLDSGMNTEAFF. The CDR3 bases are TGCGCCAGCAGCTTGGACTCAGGGATGAACACTGAAGCTTTCTTT.

This chain links TRBV25-1 with TRBJ1-2; TRBD1 matches 8 bases. After removal of 6 bases from V and 4 bases from J, the junction contained 10 bases not matched to a gene. Germline lookup yields CDR1 MGHDK and CDR2 SYGVNS. This CDR3 has 15 amino acids. The CDR3 is CASRGEQGGVYGYTF. Written as DNA, the CDR3 is TGTGCCAGCAGAGGCGAACAGGGGGGAGTCTATGGCTACACCTTC.